This T cell receptor beta chain is drawn from a study of shared clonotypes between healthy human individuals. Whole-study context: Three plates were used per donor for CD4 naive, three for CD4 memory, two for CD8 naive and one for CD8 memory.

Generated by immunoSEQ multiplex PCR, the TCRdb table keeps only in-frame clones and is missing some. The sample carries 2,500,000 or so clones, about 90% recorded once. Unmatched junction bases numbered 3, after V lost 10 bases and J lost 3 bases. The CDR3 is 12 residues long. Germline V gives CDR1 MNHEY, CDR2 SMNVEV (reference sequence). This receptor was obtained from a man in his late teens or twenties in good health. Some clones in this sample may be carry-over from other donors' samples. The rearrangement joins TRBV27 to TRBJ2-7; 10 bases are shared with TRBD1. The material sequenced was naive CD4+ T cells from PBMCs. The subset was: CD45RA+ positively selected. The CDR3 here is CATRTGGYEQYF. DNA for the CDR3: TGTGCCACCCGGACAGGGGGCTACGAGCAGTACTTC.